The present T cell receptor (beta chain) was sequenced within a study of identical twins. Study results and limitations: Beta out-of-frame twin sharing showed a weaker excess. Abundant beta clonotypes from cord blood bore fewer insertions; memory repertoires lacked this pattern.

A template switching step contributed a universal primer site, while unique molecular identifiers were present in the cDNA. One entry per CDR3 protein, called by TCRdb with MiXCR from the 5' RACE reads. In the table there are 1.5 million to 2 million distinct CDR3 sequences, under 35% of which are singletons. Of note for this clonotype: The antigen is undetermined.

This CDR3 region has 17 residues. V was pared by 1 base and J by 0 bases, with 15 bases between. Germline V gene sequence: CDR1 SGHTA, CDR2 FQGNSA. The sequenced sample was cord blood. The chain recombines TRBV7-2 with TRBJ1-1, with D possibly being TRBD1 (6 bases). This receptor was identified in a newborn girl in good health. DNA of the CDR3: TGTGCCAGCAGCTTAGGGGGGGCCGTTCTCGTGAACACTGAAGCTTTCTTT. Protein: CASSLGGAVLVNTEAFF.